The rows below give T cell receptor beta chains drawn from one sample of a study of shared clonotypes between healthy human individuals. Sequencing was performed with immunoSEQ multiplex PCR; in TCRdb, only in-frame clones are kept and a portion is missing. The sample holds about 990,000 clones, around 82% seen once. Sequenced material: memory CD4+ T cells from PBMCs. The receptors derive from a man between 18 and 35 years old in good health. Some clones in this sample may be carry-over from other donors' samples. Both conserved end residues are part of each CDR3. D genes are given only for firm matches. Size tells how often a clone was seen (once, few, many) or the class of an expanded clone, and some rows leave it out.

>TRBD1|TRBV28|TRBJ1-1|NA
CASSWGQGATEAFF
>TRBD1|TRBV2|TRBJ1-2|NA
CASSLTGVEANYGYTF
>NA|TRBV6-5|TRBJ1-5|NA
CASSSESQGSNQPQHF
>NA|TRBV28|TRBJ2-2|once
CASSFRAGELFF
>NA|TRBV28|TRBJ2-7|NA
CASSRKIYEQYF
>NA|TRBV7-3|TRBJ1-1|few
CASSFSGTEAFF
>TRBD2|TRBV30|TRBJ2-1|NA
CAWNIAGVEQFF
>NA|TRBV14|TRBJ2-7|few
CASSNLRDYEQYF
>NA|TRBV15|TRBJ2-6|many
CATSRDASGANVLTF
>TRBD1|TRBV5-3|TRBJ1-1|NA
CARSLDRPGQGGTCTEAFF
>NA|TRBV14|TRBJ1-2|NA
CASSPKGAVVGYGYTF